Sequencing of this T cell receptor beta chain was carried out in a study of cytomegalovirus exposure and HLA in healthy donors. General study results and limits: For presence/absence analyses, sequencing depth was assumed to be roughly uniform across donors. CMV serostatus was the sole immune exposure information available.

This clone was seen more than once but under ten times. Antigen: not known. The PCR made use of 60 Vbeta and 13 Jbeta primers. The assay was immunoSEQ multiplex PCR, and TCRdb's table has in-frame clones only and misses some. There are approximately 40,000 clones in the sample; approximately 79% occur only once, and over 9.5% lies in the top ten. CDR3 size: 12 residues. J gave up 11 bases and V 8 bases, and 10 bases lay outside the gene matches. Germline assignment: CDR1 SGHDN and CDR2 FVKESK. Sequencing input: PBMCs. This clonotype was obtained from a woman between 18 and 29 years old in good health and CMV-seropositive. This chain connects TRBV14 to TRBJ1-1, with TRBD1 matching 8 bases. CDR3 region: CASGVTGGRAFF. In DNA form, the CDR3 reads TGTGCCAGCGGTGTAACAGGGGGTCGGGCTTTCTTT.